In this sample, the clone carrying this T cell receptor beta chain turned up once. What it binds is unknown. Each CDR3 protein gets one entry after TCRdb re-called the 5' RACE reads with MiXCR. The sample gives roughly 1.6 million distinct CDR3 sequences, roughly a third of which show up once; over 0.25% is in the top ten. These data originate in a study of identical twins. General observations from the study: A partial confounding effect on zero-insertion analyses could come from invariant MAIT and iNKT cells. Out-of-frame alpha sequences shared between twins exhibited an excess of low generation probability.

The CDR3 consists of 13 residues. The V end was cut by 3 bases, the J end by 6 bases, with 11 bases between. CDR1 is DFQATT, CDR2 SNEGSKA, per germline (reference sequence). The J gene is TRBJ2-2, the V gene TRBV20-1; tentatively, D is TRBD1 (6 bases). Sequenced material: cord blood. The receptor's source is a newborn girl in good health. CDR3 protein: CSASPQGAGELFF. The CDR3 DNA is TGCAGTGCTAGCCCACAGGGCGCCGGGGAGCTGTTTTTT.